This T cell receptor beta chain was recovered during a study of cytomegalovirus exposure and HLA in healthy donors. Findings and caveats of the study: When analyzed later, a missense DCLRE1C variant was found to be linked to TCR beta V- and J-gene trimming. Fewer N-insertions than the roughly 630-donor mean were reportedly shown by an Asian-associated ancestry cluster in a later analysis. Being productive about 90% or about 30% of the time was typical of most TCR beta V segments in an earlier analysis.

Notes on this clone: Its antigen is not known.

V lost 0 bases and J lost 1, with 12 bases in between. The CDR3 spans 16 residues. Germline lookup yields CDR1 MNHNS and CDR2 SASEGT. The study ran its PCR with 60 Vbeta and 13 Jbeta primers. This table comes from immunoSEQ multiplex PCR, and its TCRdb copy is limited to in-frame clones, with some not included. This table holds approximately 130,000 clones. What was sequenced was PBMCs. This clonotype was sampled from a woman between 55 and 75 years old in good health and CMV-seronegative. The chain joins TRBV6-1 to TRBJ1-1, with no clear D. The CDR3, as DNA: TGTGCCAGCAGTGAAGCGATTCTTGAGTCGAACACTGAAGCTTTCTTT. Encoded protein: CASSEAILESNTEAFF.